This T cell receptor (beta chain) comes out of a study of CXCR3-negative and CXCR3-positive naive CD8 T cells. Across the whole study: Collectively, the libraries yielded 110 million to 150 million TRB reads in total, at about 1.5 +/- 0.3 million per library.

Notes on the study in general: Memory CD8+ cells showed much lower diversity, while both naive subsets displayed comparably high diversity. Memory cells differed in TRBV-TRBJ usage, but naive CXCR3-negative and CXCR3-positive cells had similar usage.

A remark on this clonotype: The antigen is not known.

TRB cDNA libraries were made by UMI-labeled 5' RACE. TCRdb processed the 5' RACE reads again and assigns one entry to each CDR3 protein, with no DNA. In all, the sample yields about 39,000 distinct CDR3 sequences. This CDR3 has 13 amino acids. Per germline, CDR1 SEHNR and CDR2 FQNEAQ (reference sequence). Sequences were obtained from memory CD8+ T cells from blood. The rearrangement joins TRBV7-9 to TRBJ2-7; TCRdb calls TRBD1, which cannot be checked without DNA. The source of this sequence is a human donor in good health. Some clones in this sample may be carry-over from other donors' samples. The CDR3 sequence is CASSPQGAREQYF. The entire variable domain, with the rest obtained from reference TRBV7-9 and TRBJ2-7, is as follows: DTGVSQNPRHKITKRGQNVTFRCDPISEHNRLYWYRQTLGQGPEFLTYFQNEAQLEKSRLLSDRFSAERPKGSFSTLEIQRTEQGDSAMYLCASSPQGAREQYFGPGTRLTVT.